A single sample gave rise to the 5 T cell receptor beta chains below, sequenced in a study of blood T cell repertoires in COVID-19. Assay: immunoSEQ multiplex PCR; the TCRdb copy retains only in-frame clones and omits some. The sample shows 250,000 to 350,000 clones, 70% to 90% of them seen only once. Sequenced material: peripheral blood. Every receptor here comes from a woman between 45 and 60 years old with COVID-19, enrolled during active disease.

The V gene is TRBV28, the J gene TRBJ1-6; D may be TRBD1 (5 bases). The CDR3 runs to 13 residues. Germline V lookup: CDR1 MDHEN, CDR2 SYDVKM. V lost 6 bases and J 8 bases, leaving 11 bases between the germline ends. CDR3 nucleotides: TGTGCCAGCAGAATGTGGGGGGATTCACCCCTCCACTTT. It translates to CASRMWGDSPLHF.

DNA of the CDR3: TGTGCCACCAGTGATCCCGGACTAGCGGGAGTATATGAGCAGTTCTTC. This sequence encodes CATSDPGLAGVYEQFF. The V and J genes are TRBV24-1 and TRBJ2-1; 13 bases are a match to TRBD2. CDR1 is KGHDR and CDR2 is SFDVKD in the germline V gene. Trimming removed 3 bases from V and 8 bases from J; junction bases left unmatched: 6. The CDR3 is 16 amino acids.

V usage is TRBV9 and J usage is TRBJ2-5; tentative D call: TRBD1 (5 bases). The germline CDR1 and CDR2 sequences are SGDLS and YYNGEE. This CDR3 is built from 16 residues. Trimming left V 0 bases short and J 2 bases short, with 14 bases between. The CDR3 sequence is CASSVDPGAGQETQYF. CDR3 coding DNA: TGTGCCAGCAGCGTAGACCCTGGGGCAGGGCAAGAGACCCAGTACTTC.

This chain uses TRBV18 with TRBJ2-7, with TRBD1 matching over 8 bases. After removal of 4 bases from V and 5 bases from J, the junction contained 22 bases not matched to a gene. The germline V gene encodes CDR1 KGHSH and CDR2 LQKENI. The CDR3 spans 19 residues. CDR3: CASSRESSKNPDRAHEQYF. Written as DNA, the CDR3 is TGTGCCAGCTCACGAGAATCTTCAAAAAATCCGGACAGGGCCCACGAGCAGTACTTC.

This chain uses TRBV10-2 with TRBJ1-4; D not resolved. Per germline, CDR1 WSHSY and CDR2 SAAADI. Trimming stripped 5 bases from V and 8 bases from J, with 6 bases between. The CDR3 is 11 amino acids. The CDR3 sequence is CASSREEKLFF. In DNA form, the CDR3 reads TGCGCCAGCAGTAGAGAAGAAAAACTGTTTTTT.